This T cell receptor (beta chain) was observed in a study of tissue T cells after allogeneic stem cell transplantation. General study results and limits: Few T cell clones were shared across patients, but motif clusters showed tissue-specific shared signatures.

Sample time point: mouse harvest day 14 after allogeneic transplant. Each mouse received 10^7 T-cell-depleted marrow cells plus 10^6 splenic CD5+ T cells by tail vein. The CDR3 has 14 residues. From germline, CDR1 is KGHPV and CDR2 FQNQEV (reference sequence). Trimming stripped 0 bases from V and 2 bases from J, with 7 bases between. This clone is termed medium-sized. Its target is not known. Any gene name here is a mouse gene name. The read terminates 1 residue ahead of where the CDR3 ends, so the germline J gene completes it. Profiled with immunoSEQ multiplex PCR; TCRdb holds only in-frame clones, not every one. The sample includes about 3,500 clones, roughly 53% of them seen just once.

The receptor's source is a female BALB/c mouse given C57BL/6 T cells with graft-versus-host disease after an allogeneic hematopoietic cell transplant. Sample: gut tissue. The V call is TRBV26, the J call TRBJ1-1; D gene ambiguous. CDR3 region: CASSLSGFNTEVFF. The sequenced part of the CDR3 DNA is TGTGCCAGCAGTCTGTCGGGGTTCAACACAGAAGTCTTC. Complete variable domain (other parts from reference TRBV26 and TRBJ1-1): NSKVIQTPRYLVKGQGQKAKMRCIPEKGHPVVFWYQQNKNNEFKFLINFQNQEVLQQIDMTEKRFSAECPSNSPCSLEIQSSEAGDSALYLCASSLSGFNTEVFFGKGTRLTVV.